This T cell receptor (beta chain) was documented in a study of blood T cell repertoires in COVID-19. Overall study context: Nucleic acid was either cDNA or gDNA, and it came from T cells, B-cell-depleted T cells, or PBMCs.

Seattle's cohort entered during active infection and was followed longitudinally. CDR3 length: 15 amino acids. The ends lost 7 bases at V and 7 bases at J; junction bases unmatched: 12. The germline CDR1 and CDR2 sequences are SGHNT and YYREEE (reference sequence). Repertoires were generated with immunoSEQ multiplex PCR, while TCRdb's copy carries only in-frame clones and drops some. The sample includes 400,000 or so clones, roughly 89% of them seen just once. The specimen sequenced was peripheral blood. This chain connects TRBV5-4 to TRBJ2-7; 12 nucleotides agree with TRBD1. The sequence derives from a man aged 18 to 29 with COVID-19, enrolled during active disease. CDR3 in amino acids: CASSAPGQGAWEQYF. For the CDR3, the DNA is TGTGCCAGCTCAGCTCCGGGACAGGGGGCTTGGGAGCAGTACTTC.